One and the same sample provided the 17 T cell receptor beta chains below, sequenced in a study of T-cell memory formation after mild COVID-19. Each CDR3 protein is one row after TCRdb ran MiXCR on the 5' RACE reads. The sample lists about 210,000 distinct CDR3 sequences; around 30% were seen once. The sample comprised PBMCs or a T cell subset sorted from them (not recorded which). These receptors were collected from an adult woman who had mild COVID-19 (a few samples of this study predate the infection). Cell type and time point are not known.

The J gene is TRBJ1-1, the V gene TRBV19; 9 positions agree with TRBD1. This CDR3 has 16 amino acids. Trimming at V came to 3 bases and at J to 4 bases, leaving 9 bases not matched to a gene. Germline assignment: CDR1 LNHDA and CDR2 SQIVND (reference sequence). Here the CDR3 DNA reads TGTGCCAGTAGTATGGACAGGGGACCCCGGGGCACTGAAGCTTTCTTT. As protein: CASSMDRGPRGTEAFF.

This rearrangement joins TRBV28 to TRBJ2-7; 9 nucleotides align to TRBD2. Germline loops: CDR1 MDHEN, CDR2 SYDVKM. V was clipped by 8 bases and J by 3 bases; unmatched bases: 11. The CDR3 loop spans 15 amino acids. In DNA, the CDR3 is TGTGCCAGCGTCTCGGAGCGGGAGGCTCACTACGAGCAGTACTTC. Amino acid sequence: CASVSEREAHYEQYF. Based on the CDR3 plus reference TRBV28 and TRBJ2-7, the full variable domain is DVKVTQSSRYLVKRTGEKVFLECVQDMDHENMFWYRQDPGLGLRLIYFSYDVKMKEKGDIPEGYSVSREKKERFSLILESASTNQTSMYLCASVSEREAHYEQYFGPGTRLTVT.

V is TRBV11-2 and J is TRBJ2-7; the match to TRBD1 covers 9 bases. From germline, CDR1 is SGHAT and CDR2 FQNNGV. The CDR3 runs 15 residues. Trimming took 4 bases from V and 4 from J; bases not matched to a gene: 8. The CDR3 DNA sequence: TGTGCCAGCAGCTCCCTGGGACAGGGTCAGTACGAGCAGTACTTC. Translating gives CASSSLGQGQYEQYF.

There are many counts of this clonotype. V gene TRBV2 combines with J gene TRBJ2-7, with D perhaps given as TRBD1 or TRBD2 (5 bases each). CDR1 is SNHLY and CDR2 is FYNNEI in the germline V gene. The germline V and J ends were trimmed by 4 bases and 4 bases, with 14 bases remaining between them. CDR3 size: 14 residues. The CDR3 DNA reads as TGTGCCAGCAGTGGGGGGAAAAGTGGGTACGAGCAGTACTTC. Residues: CASSGGKSGYEQYF.

This chain joins TRBV24-1 and TRBJ1-2; 7 bases are shared with TRBD1. Germline assignment: CDR1 KGHDR and CDR2 SFDVKD. Trimming at V came to 3 bases and at J to 5 bases, leaving 8 bases not matched to a gene. The CDR3 is 15 amino acids. CDR3 amino acids: CATSDGRGGRYGYTF. The DNA for the CDR3 is TGTGCCACCAGTGATGGGAGAGGGGGCCGGTATGGCTACACCTTC.

The chain has TRBV29-1 and TRBJ1-1; D uncertain. The CDR3 has 12 amino acids. CDR1 SQVTM and CDR2 ANQGSEA come from the germline V gene. V was cut by 5 bases and J by 3 bases, with 10 bases left in between. CDR3 loop: CSVSDGDTEAFF. The DNA for the CDR3 is TGCAGCGTTAGCGACGGGGACACTGAAGCTTTCTTT.

In this sample, this clonotype turned up many times. The chain employs TRBV5-4 and TRBJ1-2; D may be TRBD1 (5 bases). V shed 4 bases and J shed 6 bases, with 10 bases lying between them. The CDR3 is 12 residues long. CDR1 and CDR2 from the germline V gene are SGHNT and YYREEE (reference sequence). The CDR3 loop reads CASSPWGNGYTF. The CDR3 region has the DNA TGTGCCAGCAGCCCATGGGGGAATGGCTACACCTTC.

This clonotype was counted only a few times. V and J are TRBV20-1 and TRBJ2-7, with 7 bases matching TRBD1. Looked up from germline, CDR1 is DFQATT and CDR2 is SNEGSKA (reference sequence). V lost 0 bases to trimming and J lost 3 bases; unmatched junction nucleotides: 8. CDR3 size: 15 residues. Here the CDR3 reads CSARDQETGFYEQYF. The CDR3 DNA follows: TGCAGTGCTAGAGATCAAGAGACAGGGTTCTACGAGCAGTACTTC.

This sequence joins TRBV5-1 and TRBJ2-5; the match to TRBD1 covers 9 bases. This CDR3 is built from 16 residues. Germline CDR1 reads SGHRS; CDR2 reads YFSETQ. The V segment lost 4 bases and the J segment 1 base; nucleotides outside the gene matches: 8. The CDR3 spells CASSPTGGNRQETQYF. The DNA of the CDR3 is TGCGCCAGCAGCCCCACAGGGGGCAACCGCCAAGAGACCCAGTACTTC.

This clonotype was detected ten times or more. The CDR3 sequence is CASSSPLDTQYF. The CDR3 DNA sequence: TGTGCCAGCAGCTCGCCCTTGGATACGCAGTATTTT. The V call is TRBV5-4, the J call TRBJ2-3, with D unresolved. CDR3 length equals 12 residues. Germline CDR1 is SGHNT and CDR2 is YYREEE (reference sequence). Trimming left V 3 bases short and J 6 bases short, with 8 bases between.

This rearrangement joins TRBV12-1 to TRBJ1-1; TRBD1, the D gene given by the table, was not confirmed from the DNA. TRBV12-1 is classified as a pseudogene. This CDR3 region has 17 residues. The CDR3 DNA reads as TGTGCCAGCAGCCTAGCTTTGTACCCGACAGGGTCGGCTGAAGCTTTCTTT. Its translation is CASSLALYPTGSAEAFF.

This clonotype was seen only a few times. This chain links TRBV20-1 with TRBJ1-2; D unresolved. V lost 0 bases to trimming and J lost 8 bases, with 7 bases between them. Germline CDR1 and CDR2: DFQATT and SNEGSKA (reference sequence). This CDR3 spans 11 amino acids. The CDR3 sequence is CSARDLQGYTF. DNA for the CDR3: TGCAGTGCTAGAGATCTCCAGGGCTACACCTTC.

This clonotype has just a few counts. J is TRBJ1-2 and V is TRBV3-1; TRBD1 is a possible D gene (6 bases). From germline, CDR1 is LGHDT and CDR2 YNNKEL (reference sequence). Trimming pared 8 bases from V and 4 bases from J, leaving 23 bases between. The CDR3 sequence is 16 residues long. As DNA, the CDR3 is TGTGCCAGCTACGACGACTCGGCCAGGGGATTCTATGGCTACACCTTC. This translates into CASYDDSARGFYGYTF.

The V call is TRBV6-2 or TRBV6-3, the J call TRBJ1-5, with D tentatively TRBD1 (5 bases). CDR1 and CDR2 from the germline V gene are MNHEY and SVGEGT. Trimming removed 5 bases from V and 5 bases from J, with 10 bases in between. CDR3 length equals 13 residues. CDR3 amino acids: CASSVGGYQPQHF. DNA of the CDR3: TGTGCCAGCAGTGTGGGGGGATATCAGCCCCAGCATTTT.

This clonotype showed up just a few times. CDR3 sequence: CASSLARGSETQYF. For the CDR3, the DNA is TGTGCCAGCAGCTTAGCGCGGGGCAGTGAGACCCAGTACTTC. The genes are TRBV7-2 and TRBJ2-5; a possible D gene is TRBD2 (6 bases). V dropped 0 bases and J dropped 5 bases, with 10 bases sitting between them. CDR1 is SGHTA and CDR2 is FQGNSA in the germline V gene. This CDR3 has 14 amino acids.

The chain uses TRBV20-1 and TRBJ2-5; weak D call: TRBD2 (7 bases). V was cut by 4 bases and J by 1 base, with 13 bases left in between. CDR3 length: 14 residues. CDR1 and CDR2 from the germline V gene are DFQATT and SNEGSKA (reference sequence). DNA for the CDR3: TGCAGTGCTATAGGGGGGGGCGGCCAAGAGACCCAGTACTTC. Its protein product is CSAIGGGGQETQYF.

V and J are TRBV14 and TRBJ2-7; D could derive from TRBD1 or TRBD2 (5 bases each). The germline V gene encodes CDR1 SGHDN and CDR2 FVKESK. The CDR3 covers 15 residues. V lost 2 bases to trimming and J lost 5 bases, with 16 bases between them. This CDR3 reads CASSQPGKGAHEQYF. In DNA, the CDR3 is TGTGCCAGCAGCCAACCCGGGAAAGGGGCCCACGAGCAGTACTTC.